A single sample is the source of the 24 T cell receptor beta chains below, sequenced in a study of radiation and T cells in renal cell carcinoma (dated by TCRdb to between 2020 and 2021). The time point label corresponds to: tumor resected at nephrectomy. This specimen's treatment or condition label, interpreted: 15 Gy SBRT to primary tumor, nephrectomy 4 weeks later. The library was generated by the immunoSEQ multiplex PCR assay. The table was pulled from immuneACCESS by TCRdb, which kept in-frame rearrangements only. Such tables lose some clones; where checked, under half of the loss comes from unresolved V genes, and the rest has no known cause. For this sample there are around 15,000 clones; around 66% appear just once. The ten largest account for roughly 26% of the sample. The sequenced sample was tumor tissue, obtained from a patient whose treatment included radiotherapy and nephrectomy. The receptor set was obtained from an older woman with renal cell carcinoma.

V gene TRBV5-6 combines with J gene TRBJ1-1, with TRBD1 matching 10 bases. CDR3 length equals 16 residues. Germline trimming cut 0 bases from V and 6 bases from J; bases unmatched to any gene: 8. Germline assignment: CDR1 SGHDT and CDR2 YYEEEE. CDR3 in DNA: TGTGCCAGCAGCTTGGGGGTGACAGGGGGCAGGTCTGAAGCTTTCTTT. The encoded protein is CASSLGVTGGRSEAFF.

V is TRBV14 and J is TRBJ2-3; D remains unclear. V was pared by 5 bases and J by 4 bases, with 10 bases between. Germline V gene data show CDR1 as SGHDN and CDR2 as FVKESK. The CDR3 sequence is 13 residues long. CDR3 coding DNA: TGTGCCAGCAGCTTCCATAGTGCAGATACGCAGTATTTT. It is translated as CASSFHSADTQYF. Combining the CDR3 with reference TRBV14 and TRBJ2-3 gives the whole variable domain EAGVTQFPSHSVIEKGQTVTLRCDPISGHDNLYWYRRVMGKEIKFLLHFVKESKQDESGMPNNRFLAERTGGTYSTLKVQPAELEDSGVYFCASSFHSADTQYFGPGTRLTVL.

V is TRBV4-2 and J is TRBJ1-4; D unresolved. There are 15 residues in the CDR3. V shed 1 base and J shed 4 bases, with 10 bases lying between them. CDR1 LGHNA and CDR2 YNFKEQ come from the germline V gene. CDR3 loop: CASSQVQSVNEKLFF. The DNA of the CDR3 is TGTGCCAGCAGCCAAGTTCAGTCGGTTAATGAAAAACTGTTTTTT.

The chain couples TRBV19 to TRBJ1-5, with D hard to call. Germline V CDR1 and CDR2: LNHDA, SQIVND (reference sequence). The length of the CDR3 is 16 residues. V gave up 6 bases and J gave up 4 bases, with 19 bases separating them. The CDR3 nucleotides read TGTGCCAGTAGGAGACTGCCCTTCGAGGGAAATCAGCCCCAGCATTTT. Translation gives CASRRLPFEGNQPQHF. Supplemented by reference TRBV19 and TRBJ1-5, the full variable domain reads DGGITQSPKYLFRKEGQNVTLSCEQNLNHDAMYWYRQDPGQGLRLIYYSQIVNDFQKGDIAEGYSVSREKKESFPLTVTSAQKNPTAFYLCASRRLPFEGNQPQHFGDGTRLSIL.

The V call is TRBV5-1, the J call TRBJ1-1; TRBD1 matches 9 bases. The trim removed 4 bases at V and 4 bases at J, leaving 5 bases unmatched. Germline CDR1 reads SGHRS; CDR2 reads YFSETQ. This CDR3 contains 14 residues. This chain's CDR3 is CASSTMTGGTEAFF. CDR3 nucleotides: TGCGCCAGCAGCACTATGACAGGGGGCACTGAAGCTTTCTTT.

This clone occurred a few times. The CDR3 reads CASSPYPGQGLHGYTF. CDR3 nucleotide sequence: TGTGCCAGCAGCCCTTACCCCGGACAGGGATTGCATGGCTACACCTTC. J is TRBJ1-2 and V is TRBV9; 8 nucleotides align to TRBD1. Germline assignment: CDR1 SGDLS and CDR2 YYNGEE. V shed 4 bases and J 6 bases; nucleotides not matched to a gene: 14. The CDR3 runs 16 residues.

V and J are TRBV6-5 and TRBJ2-7, with a weak D call TRBD2 (6 bases). This CDR3 region has 14 residues. V lost 6 bases and J 5 bases, leaving 17 bases between the germline ends. CDR1 is MNHEY and CDR2 is SVGAGI in the germline V gene. Here the CDR3 DNA reads TGTGCCAGCAGACCCCCGACGGGACTGAACGAGCAGTACTTC. Translated: CASRPPTGLNEQYF.

This clone was seen more than once but under ten times. V usage is TRBV10-2 and J usage is TRBJ1-5; a weak D match, TRBD1 (5 bases). The CDR3 is 14 amino acids. V was cut by 0 bases and J by 9 bases, with 12 bases left in between. Per the germline V gene, CDR1 is WSHSY and CDR2 is SAAADI. The CDR3 DNA is TGCGCCAGCAGTGAGTCGGGGGACCTATCGCCCCAGCATTTT. Protein product: CASSESGDLSPQHF.

The chain links TRBV7-2 to TRBJ2-5; D is undetermined. V gave up 2 bases and J gave up 5 bases, with 12 bases separating them. This CDR3 spans 14 amino acids. Germline V gene lookup returns CDR1 SGHTA and CDR2 FQGNSA. CDR3 amino acids: CASSLQGFRETQYF. CDR3 nucleotides: TGTGCCAGCAGCTTACAAGGATTCAGGGAGACCCAGTACTTC.

This chain connects TRBV2 to TRBJ2-1, with 13 bases aligning to TRBD2. The CDR3 sequence is 18 residues long. Unmatched junction bases numbered 8, after V lost 5 bases and J lost 1 base. Looked up from germline, CDR1 is SNHLY and CDR2 is FYNNEI. The chain's CDR3 is CASSILAGGDYSYNEQFF. The CDR3 bases are TGTGCCAGCAGTATACTAGCGGGAGGGGACTATTCCTACAATGAGCAGTTCTTC.

A few counts support this clone. This chain links TRBV10-3 with TRBJ2-6; D possibly corresponds to TRBD1 (5 bases). CDR3 length: 17 amino acids. Looked up from germline, CDR1 is ENHRY and CDR2 is SYGVKD. Deletions cut 3 bases from V and 0 bases from J, with 12 bases between. In DNA, the CDR3 is TGTGCCATCAGTGACCGCCAGGGCTCCTCTGGGGCCAACGTCCTGACTTTC. It specifies CAISDRQGSSGANVLTF.

V is TRBV5-1 and J is TRBJ1-2, with a weak D call TRBD1 (5 bases). Trimming removed 2 bases from V and 5 bases from J, with 10 bases in between. This CDR3 is 13 amino acids long. CDR1 and CDR2 (germline): SGHRS, YFSETQ. The CDR3: CASSFLTEYGYTF. DNA for the CDR3: TGCGCCAGCAGCTTTTTGACAGAGTATGGCTACACCTTC.

The chain couples TRBV5-1 to TRBJ1-2; a possible D gene is TRBD1 (6 bases). Germline CDR1 SGHRS, CDR2 YFSETQ. The CDR3 covers 17 residues. Trimming pared 0 bases from V and 0 bases from J, leaving 15 bases between. This CDR3 is CASSLARWGDTNYGYTF. CDR3 DNA: TGCGCCAGCAGCTTGGCCCGATGGGGGGACACTAACTATGGCTACACCTTC.

This clone appeared a single time. CDR3 in DNA: TGTGCTAGTAGACCGACAGGGGCCTTATCCGGCTACACCTTC. Translated: CASRPTGALSGYTF. The J gene is TRBJ1-2, the V gene TRBV12-5; 8 nucleotides align to TRBD1. The CDR3 contains 14 residues. Looked up from germline, CDR1 is LGHNT and CDR2 is FRNRAP. V shed 8 bases, J shed 8 bases, and the junction held 13 bases outside the gene matches.

This clone was found a few times. The V and J genes are TRBV7-8 and TRBJ1-1; a possible D gene is TRBD1 (5 bases). V was cut by 1 base and J by 4 bases, with 13 bases left in between. CDR3 length equals 15 residues. Germline CDR1 and CDR2: SGHVS and FQNEAQ. This CDR3 reads CASSLEVFGGTEAFF. The CDR3 nucleotides read TGTGCCAGCAGCTTAGAGGTCTTTGGGGGCACTGAAGCTTTCTTT.

Only a few counts were recorded for this clone. The chain combines TRBV30 with TRBJ1-4; D is perhaps TRBD1 (5 bases). The germline V gene has CDR1 GTSNPN and CDR2 SVGIG (reference sequence). Between the trimmed V and J ends, which lost 0 bases and 3 bases, there was a span of 8 bases. CDR3 size: 14 residues. CDR3 region: CAWSVRGANEKLFF. CDR3 DNA sequence: TGTGCCTGGAGTGTAAGAGGGGCTAATGAAAAACTGTTTTTT.

The rearrangement uses TRBV6-5 and TRBJ2-3; 7 bases map to TRBD2. J lost 2 bases, V lost 10 bases, and 9 bases had no gene match. CDR3 size: 14 residues. Germline CDR1 MNHEY, CDR2 SVGAGI. The CDR3 coding sequence is TGTGCCATCCAGGCTAGCGGTAACACAGATACGCAGTATTTT. Its protein is CAIQASGNTDTQYF.

The chain uses TRBV2 and TRBJ1-4; D uncertain. The germline V gene has CDR1 SNHLY and CDR2 FYNNEI. V lost 6 bases and J 8 bases, leaving 19 bases between the germline ends. The CDR3 length is 15 residues. The CDR3 DNA is TGTGCCAGCAGAGAAAGGACTATCGCGAACGAAAAACTGTTTTTT. Its translation is CASRERTIANEKLFF.

This sequence joins TRBV27 and TRBJ2-3; TRBD1 matches at 9 bases. The CDR3 is made up of 16 amino acids. Germline assignment: CDR1 MNHEY and CDR2 SMNVEV (reference sequence). The V and J ends lost 4 bases and 5 bases, in that order; junction bases with no gene match: 10. In nucleotides, the CDR3 is TGTGCCAGCAGTTGGGATAGGGACAGGGTCCGAGATACGCAGTATTTT. Translation gives CASSWDRDRVRDTQYF.

In its sample, this clone is medium-sized. This rearrangement joins TRBV5-1 to TRBJ2-1; the match to TRBD2 covers 14 bases. CDR3 length equals 15 residues. Germline V gene data show CDR1 as SGHRS and CDR2 as YFSETQ. After removal of 6 bases from V and 4 bases from J, the junction contained 3 bases not matched to a gene. CDR3 DNA: TGCGCCAGCACCCGGACTAGCGGGGGGTACAATGAGCAGTTCTTC. Its translation: CASTRTSGGYNEQFF. Filled out from reference TRBV5-1 and TRBJ2-1, the complete variable domain reads KAGVTQTPRYLIKTRGQQVTLSCSPISGHRSVSWYQQTPGQGLQFLFEYFSETQRNKGNFPGRFSGRQFSNSRSEMNVSTLELGDSALYLCASTRTSGGYNEQFFGPGTRLTVL.

This clone was recorded only once. The rearrangement uses TRBV6-6 and TRBJ2-4; maybe TRBD2 (5 bases). The CDR3 is 12 amino acids. Germline CDR1 MNHNY, CDR2 SVGAGI (reference sequence). The V end lost 8 bases, the J end lost 9 bases, and 14 bases lay between the germline ends. In DNA form, the CDR3 reads TGTGCCAGCCTAACCCTTGGGAGCATTCAGTACTTC. This gives the protein CASLTLGSIQYF.

The CDR3 protein is CASSADPGVAGGPGPDTQYF. The DNA for the CDR3 is TGTGCCAGCAGCGCCGACCCAGGGGTAGCGGGAGGGCCGGGGCCAGATACGCAGTATTTT. This chain links TRBV9 with TRBJ2-3, with 11 bases that match TRBD2. The CDR3 consists of 20 residues. Germline loops: CDR1 SGDLS, CDR2 YYNGEE. The V segment lost 3 bases and the J segment 4 bases; nucleotides outside the gene matches: 19.

This clone was found a few times. This sequence joins TRBV7-9 and TRBJ1-2, with D tentatively TRBD1 (5 bases). The V end was cut by 9 bases, the J end by 8 bases, with 13 bases between. The CDR3 sequence is 11 residues long. The germline V gene has CDR1 SEHNR and CDR2 FQNEAQ (reference sequence). In DNA, the CDR3 is TGTGCCAGTCAGGGAAATCCAGGCTACACCTTC. It encodes CASQGNPGYTF.

Within the sample, this clone is medium-sized. This sequence joins TRBV11-1 and TRBJ2-2; D call uncertain. CDR1 is SGHAT and CDR2 is FQDESV in the germline V gene (reference sequence). CDR3 size: 13 residues. V lost 5 bases and J lost 3, with 7 bases in between. CDR3 loop: CASSPRDTGELFF. Here the CDR3 DNA reads TGTGCCAGCAGCCCCCGCGACACCGGGGAGCTGTTTTTT. The variable domain in full, completed from reference TRBV11-1 and TRBJ2-2, reads EAEVAQSPRYKITEKSQAVAFWCDPISGHATLYWYRQILGQGPELLVQFQDESVVDDSQLPKDRFSAERLKGVDSTLKIQPAELGDSAMYLCASSPRDTGELFFGEGSRLTVL.